The 17 T cell receptor beta chains below all came from one sample that was sequenced in a study of cytomegalovirus exposure and HLA in healthy donors. Amplification used 60 Vbeta primers and 13 Jbeta primers. Data came from immunoSEQ multiplex PCR; TCRdb stores just in-frame clones and leaves some out. Altogether 160,000 or so clones are present, approximately 84% being singletons, with the ten largest covering roughly 2.3%. The source material was PBMCs. These receptors were obtained from a woman aged 18-29 years in good health and CMV-seronegative.

The chain carries TRBV5-1 and TRBJ2-1, with 8 positions matching TRBD2. Germline lookup yields CDR1 SGHRS and CDR2 YFSETQ. The J segment lost 1 base and the V segment lost 4 bases, leaving 10 bases of the junction unmatched. The CDR3 has 17 amino acids. The CDR3 DNA reads as TGCGCCAGCAGCGACGGGTTGGCGGGGGGATCCTACAATGAGCAGTTCTTC. As protein: CASSDGLAGGSYNEQFF.

The gene calls are TRBV19 and TRBJ2-7; 8 bases agree with TRBD1. CDR3 length: 14 amino acids. CDR1 and CDR2 from the germline V gene are LNHDA and SQIVND (reference sequence). V lost 5 bases, J lost 4 bases, and 7 bases stayed unmatched. The CDR3 nucleotides are TGTGCCAGTAGTCCGTGGGACAGGATATACGAGCAGTACTTC. Translating it yields CASSPWDRIYEQYF.

This clone was detected only once. The rearrangement uses TRBV7-8 and TRBJ1-2; D possibly corresponds to TRBD1 (5 bases). Germline V gene data show CDR1 as SGHVS and CDR2 as FQNEAQ. The CDR3 is 16 residues long. V was pared by 3 bases and J by 0 bases, with 14 bases between. CDR3 DNA sequence: TGTGCCAGCAGCTTTACGGCAGGGAATACTAACTATGGCTACACCTTC. Translation gives CASSFTAGNTNYGYTF.

The rearrangement joins TRBV11-2 to TRBJ2-5, with TRBD2 matching 7 bases. CDR1 is SGHAT and CDR2 is FQNNGV in the germline V gene. Trimming removed 3 bases from V and 4 bases from J; junction bases left unmatched: 14. The CDR3 runs 17 residues. This chain's CDR3 is CASSFGREGLGGETQYF. CDR3 in DNA: TGTGCCAGCAGCTTTGGGAGGGAGGGTCTCGGAGGAGAGACCCAGTACTTC.

The chain has TRBV5-1 and TRBJ2-5, with 9 bases lining up with TRBD1. Germline assignment: CDR1 SGHRS and CDR2 YFSETQ. The CDR3 is made up of 14 amino acids. The V segment lost 5 bases and the J segment 3 bases; nucleotides outside the gene matches: 5. CDR3 in amino acids: CASSSGTGKETQYF. The CDR3 nucleotides are TGCGCCAGCAGTTCCGGGACAGGGAAAGAGACCCAGTACTTC. Using reference TRBV5-1 and TRBJ2-5 for the parts outside the CDR3, the full variable domain is KAGVTQTPRYLIKTRGQQVTLSCSPISGHRSVSWYQQTPGQGLQFLFEYFSETQRNKGNFPGRFSGRQFSNSRSEMNVSTLELGDSALYLCASSSGTGKETQYFGPGTRLLVL.

The chain uses TRBV12-2 and TRBJ2-4; the table gives TRBD1 as D, unverified against the DNA. TRBV12-2 is deemed a pseudogene. The CDR3 contains 18 residues. CDR3 region: CASRSPRTGVVAKNIQYF. The CDR3 bases are TGTGCAAGTCGCTCACCACGGACAGGGGTGGTGGCCAAAAACATTCAGTACTTC.

This chain joins TRBV5-3 and TRBJ1-3, with 9 bases lining up with TRBD1. TRBV5-3 is an ORF; its function is uncertain. The CDR3 length is 15 residues. V lost 2 bases to trimming and J lost 4 bases; unmatched junction nucleotides: 4. The CDR3 bases are TGTGCCAGAAGCTTCCAACAGGGGGCAGGAAACACCATATATTTT. It translates to CARSFQQGAGNTIYF.

This chain uses TRBV27 with TRBJ2-7; D ambiguous. Trimming removed 2 bases from V and 5 bases from J, with 10 bases in between. This CDR3 is built from 13 residues. Germline loops: CDR1 MNHEY, CDR2 SMNVEV (reference sequence). DNA for the CDR3: TGTGCCAGCAGTTTAGGAGAGCTCCACGAGCAGTACTTC. This gives the protein CASSLGELHEQYF.

This chain uses TRBV9 with TRBJ1-3; D call uncertain. V was pared by 3 bases and J by 0 bases, with 10 bases between. In germline, CDR1 is SGDLS, CDR2 YYNGEE. The CDR3 spans 15 residues. CDR3 amino acids: CASSATPSSGNTIYF. CDR3 coding DNA: TGTGCCAGCAGCGCAACCCCGAGCTCTGGAAACACCATATATTTT.

V usage is TRBV2 and J usage is TRBJ2-5; 9 positions agree with TRBD1. The CDR3 runs 18 residues. V shed 5 bases and J 2 bases; nucleotides not matched to a gene: 15. CDR1 SNHLY and CDR2 FYNNEI come from the germline V gene. This CDR3 is CASSRVPGQGRGQETQYF. CDR3 sequence (DNA): TGTGCCAGCAGTAGGGTCCCGGGACAGGGAAGAGGGCAAGAGACCCAGTACTTC.

This clone was counted once. V gene TRBV5-1 combines with J gene TRBJ1-6; D call uncertain. The CDR3 runs to 16 residues. Germline-derived CDR1 and CDR2 are SGHRS and YFSETQ. Trimming stripped 4 bases from V and 3 bases from J, with 14 bases between. The CDR3 reads CASSPGAGVYNSPLHF. Here the CDR3 DNA reads TGCGCCAGCAGCCCAGGCGCCGGGGTCTATAATTCACCCCTCCACTTT.

Only one count was recorded for this clone. The V and J genes are TRBV7-8 and TRBJ1-1; no firm D call. The V gene's germline CDR1 is SGHVS and CDR2 FQNEAQ. V was cut by 3 bases and J by 0 bases, with 8 bases left in between. This CDR3 is built from 14 residues. CDR3 residues: CASSFGQMNTEAFF. CDR3 in DNA: TGTGCCAGCAGCTTTGGTCAGATGAACACTGAAGCTTTCTTT. Filled out from reference TRBV7-8 and TRBJ1-1, the complete variable domain reads GAGVSQSPRYKVAKRGQDVALRCDPISGHVSLFWYQQALGQGPEFLTYFQNEAQLDKSGLPSDRFFAERPEGSVSTLKIQRTQQEDSAVYLCASSFGQMNTEAFFGQGTRLTVV.

This clone occurred once. The rearrangement links TRBV6-5 to TRBJ1-1; maybe TRBD1 (5 bases). The CDR3 extends over 15 amino acids. With 1 base removed from V and 3 bases from J, the gap between germline ends came to 12 bases. Germline CDR1 MNHEY, CDR2 SVGAGI. In DNA form, the CDR3 reads TGTGCCAGCAGTTACTATGGACTAGGGGACACTGAAGCTTTCTTT. Its translation: CASSYYGLGDTEAFF.

V usage is TRBV7-8 and J usage is TRBJ1-4; 9 bases line up with TRBD1. Germline assignment: CDR1 SGHVS and CDR2 FQNEAQ. V lost 4 bases to trimming and J lost 4 bases; unmatched junction nucleotides: 4. This CDR3 spans 15 amino acids. CDR3 coding DNA: TGTGCCAGCAGCTCAGGGACAGGGTTTAATGAAAAACTGTTTTTT. Its translation: CASSSGTGFNEKLFF.

This chain connects TRBV30 to TRBJ1-6; 8 nucleotides agree with TRBD1. This CDR3 has 17 amino acids. The V gene's germline CDR1 is GTSNPN and CDR2 SVGIG (reference sequence). V was pared by 4 bases and J by 4 bases, with 12 bases of the junction left unmatched. The CDR3: CAWTPAGQGRYNSPLHF. DNA for the CDR3: TGTGCCTGGACCCCAGCTGGACAGGGAAGGTATAATTCACCCCTCCACTTT.

The CDR3 region is CASSLEPGTSGRALGEQFF. The CDR3 region has the DNA TGTGCCAGCAGCTTAGAACCGGGGACTAGCGGGAGGGCCCTGGGTGAGCAGTTCTTC. The V call is TRBV7-9, the J call TRBJ2-1; 16 bases line up with TRBD2. Germline CDR1 SEHNR, CDR2 FQNEAQ (reference sequence). V lost 1 base to trimming and J lost 9 bases; unmatched junction nucleotides: 12. This CDR3 is built from 19 residues. Full variable domain (rest looked up from reference TRBV7-9 and TRBJ2-1): DTGVSQNPRHKITKRGQNVTFRCDPISEHNRLYWYRQTLGQGPEFLTYFQNEAQLEKSRLLSDRFSAERPKGSFSTLEIQRTEQGDSAMYLCASSLEPGTSGRALGEQFFGPGTRLTVL.

Comments on this clone: The same CDR3 also results from other DNA sequences found in this sample. J is TRBJ1-2 and V is TRBV28; 8 bases align to TRBD1. CDR1 MDHEN and CDR2 SYDVKM come from the germline V gene. Germline trimming cut 5 bases from V and 4 bases from J; bases unmatched to any gene: 9. The CDR3 runs 15 residues. CDR3 loop: CASSLSGTGLYGYTF. In DNA form, the CDR3 reads TGTGCCAGCAGTCTCTCCGGGACAGGCCTCTATGGCTACACCTTC.